This T cell receptor beta chain was sequenced in a study of monozygotic twins with inflammatory bowel disease. The RNA usage for each TCR library was around 3.5 ug of total RNA. Each CDR3 protein gets one entry in TCRdb, which reprocessed the 5' RACE reads and gives no DNA. This repertoire includes a few hundred thousand distinct CDR3 sequences. CDR3 size: 16 residues. Germline V gene lookup returns CDR1 LNHDA and CDR2 SQIVND (reference sequence). The receptor comes from a human donor with ulcerative colitis or Crohn's disease, or a healthy co-twin of an affected twin (not recorded which). The chain carries TRBV19 and TRBJ2-3; TCRdb selects TRBD2, and the lack of DNA leaves this call unchecked. Sequencing was performed on blood. This chain's CDR3 is CASKNVAGTFTDTQYF.